Here is one TCR beta chain with its context. This clonotype appeared many times. It has no known antigen specificity. Base quality data are lacking; no much larger clone is found one base away. The CDR3 sequence holds 13 residues, the cysteine and phenylalanine included. This entry keeps only the CDR3 DNA: 39 bases, framed from base 1. V lost 5 bases and J lost 0 bases; the stretch between them is 10 bases long. Sequences SQVTM (CDR1) and ANQGSEA (CDR2) are obtained from the germline V gene. The sample belongs to a study of naive and memory T cell subsets (dated by TCRdb to 2015 to 2018). Broadly, across the study: The figure summarizing these samples reported ten or so blood donors, 7 tuberculin skin test biopsies and 3 saline control biopsies. PCR2 was typically run as a SYBR Green qPCR and stopped at a set threshold, although low-input samples could use end-point PCR of about 6 cycles instead. Skin biopsies were taken from tuberculin skin test sites or from saline-injected control sites and were processed for RNA extraction as described before. Overall study results and their limits: Details of skin biopsy collection and RNA processing were not given in the paper but were referenced to earlier studies. The larger number of TCRs at tuberculin skin test sites was interpreted as T cell infiltration of a delayed type IV hypersensitivity reaction. TCR sequences were reportedly recovered from both types of skin biopsy, with far more TCRs being found at tuberculin skin test sites. The RNA-based method was acknowledged as potentially sensitive to TCR transcript changes with T cell activation and differentiation.

Reading the label with the study, this specimen's treatment or condition is: skin biopsy from PPD injection site in Mantoux-positive individual. Using 3' ligation of a UMI-containing oligonucleotide to TCR cDNA, the study laid out a robust and sensitive protocol to amplify, sequence and analyze TCRs. Tuberculin skin test biopsies were obtained from sites injected with PPD in individuals who had a positive Mantoux test. Before reverse transcription, total RNA that had not been cell sorted was treated with RQ1 DNase, with a target input of roughly 1 to 1000 ng. Skin biopsy and whole blood libraries were made to test pipeline robustness in samples where T cells form a minority population. To prepare the library, UMI-ligation and nested PCR was applied. The ligated cDNA was amplified in four rounds of PCR with nested alpha and beta constant region primers together with the SP2 primer. For the blood and skin samples, TCR RNA was reverse transcribed with SuperScript IV using primers for the alpha and beta constant regions. An oligonucleotide carrying the Illumina SP2 primer and a UMI was ligated to the cDNA 3' end using T4 RNA ligase 1. The 12-nucleotide UMI was composed of two random hexamers separated by an eight-base spacer, which was included to prevent hairpin formation. TCR alpha and beta chain libraries were processed separately from the second PCR onward, with dual indexing for multiplexing. After pooling, the indexed libraries were analyzed by capillary electrophoresis and sequenced on either an Illumina MiSeq or NextSeq. PhiX DNA at about 4.5-7% was added to the libraries to raise base diversity and improve cluster recognition. For the original study's pipeline: Demultiplexor extracted UMIs from read 2, combined them with read 1 TCR sequence, and split reads by sample indices. Decombinator identified V and J genes and V-J junctions, assigning each TCR a five-part identifier including V and J deletions. UMIs were used by Collapsinator to correct sequencing errors and PCR amplification heterogeneity, so that a UMI-based abundance was obtained for each TCR. CDR3Translator turned identifiers into nucleotide sequence, translated the nucleotide sequence into amino acids, and pulled out CDR3 regions based on terminal motifs. After normalization to the amount of input RNA, the error-corrected alpha and beta TCR counts from blood and from skin were compared. TCRdb reworked the public reads: Q25 trimming with fastp, MiXCR clone assembly, productive beta chains retained. Every distinct CDR3 protein forms one entry, paired with its most common genes and DNA. The V and J calls and clone size are TCRdb's, not the authors'. The sample has about 37,000 distinct CDR3 sequences on record, approximately 10% of them singletons. 3.9% of the sample is taken by the ten largest.

The V and J segments used are TRBV29-1 and TRBJ1-1; TRBD1 is a weak D gene call, 5 bases matching. This TCR was sampled from an adult in good health. This material consisted of skin, taken from a tuberculin skin test site. CDR3 region: CSVHRGVNTEAFF. The nucleotide sequence reads TGCAGCGTTCATCGGGGCGTGAACACTGAAGCTTTCTTT.